The 16 T cell receptor beta chains in this list originate from one sample, sequenced in a study of prognosis after radiotherapy for stage I lung cancer (dated by TCRdb to the early 2020s). TCRdb names Illumina HiSeq 3000 as the instrument used. Two rounds of multiplex PCR on genomic DNA were used to amplify the TCR beta CDR3 region. In the first PCR round, primers specific to each TRBV and TRBJ gene were used, and the primer sequences were filed in Chinese patent CN105087789A. Using fastp at Q25 and MiXCR, TCRdb reprocessed the public reads and kept productive beta chains. Records with the same CDR3 protein are collapsed into one entry carrying the most frequent genes and DNA. For this sample the table gives approximately 22,000 distinct CDR3 sequences, of which roughly 41% were detected only once. Roughly a third of the sample is held by the ten biggest clonotypes. The material sequenced was PBMCs, taken before or after stereotactic body radiation therapy (not recorded which). The receptor source for this set is a donor aged 50 or older with non-small cell lung cancer.

The chain is built from TRBV6-1 and TRBJ2-2; a possible D gene is TRBD2 (5 bases). Germline V gene data show CDR1 as MNHNS and CDR2 as SASEGT. The V end was cut by 9 bases, the J end by 2 bases, with 16 bases between. This CDR3 spans 15 amino acids. The CDR3: CASKLEDLNTGELFF. Written as DNA, the CDR3 is TGTGCCAGTAAACTGGAGGACCTTAACACCGGGGAGCTGTTTTTT.

The chain recombines TRBV7-6 with TRBJ2-1, with D tentatively TRBD1 (6 bases). The CDR3 runs 17 residues. Deletions cut 0 bases from V and 5 bases from J, with 17 bases between. Germline V gene lookup returns CDR1 SGHVS and CDR2 FNYEAQ. Here the CDR3 reads CASSLAPGTSTNNEQFF. The CDR3 DNA reads TGTGCCAGCAGCTTAGCGCCCGGGACATCTACTAACAATGAGCAGTTCTTC. The entire variable domain, with the rest obtained from reference TRBV7-6 and TRBJ2-1, is as follows: GAGVSQSPRYKVTKRGQDVALRCDPISGHVSLYWYRQALGQGPEFLTYFNYEAQQDKSGLPNDRFSAERPEGSISTLTIQRTEQRDSAMYRCASSLAPGTSTNNEQFFGPGTRLTVL.

Comment on this clonotype: The likely explanation is a read error, given a far larger clone one base away. The gene calls are TRBV6-9 and TRBJ2-7, with TRBD2 matching over 13 bases. The CDR3 totals 15 residues. J was trimmed by 2 bases and V by 6 bases; bases with no gene match: 4. Germline V gene sequence: CDR1 MNHGY, CDR2 SVAAGI. In nucleotides, the CDR3 is TGTGCCAGCAGCAGTGGACTAGCGGGAGCCTACGAGCAGTACTTC. Translated: CASSSGLAGAYEQYF.

The chain employs TRBV6-1 and TRBJ2-7; the D call may be TRBD1 or TRBD2 (5 bases each). With 6 bases removed from V and 7 bases from J, the gap between germline ends came to 19 bases. This CDR3 has 14 amino acids. Germline CDR1 MNHNS, CDR2 SASEGT. CDR3 bases: TGTGCCAGCAGACGGGGTAGGACACTGTTAGAGCAGTACTTC. Its protein product is CASRRGRTLLEQYF.

This clonotype has a count of ten or more. This could be a read error, since a much larger clone is one nucleotide away. CDR3 DNA sequence: TGTGCCAGCATCTTAGCCCCCCGATGGAGCGGGAGGGCCTACGAGCAGTACTTC. It codes for CASILAPRWSGRAYEQYF. This chain connects TRBV11-2 to TRBJ2-7; TRBD2 matches 10 bases. The germline V gene has CDR1 SGHAT and CDR2 FQNNGV. This CDR3 contains 18 residues.

With regard to this clonotype: This sequence may be a read error, since a much larger clone differs from it by one base. This chain connects TRBV29-1 to TRBJ2-7, with no clear D. Per germline, CDR1 SQVTM and CDR2 ANQGSEA. V shed 2 bases and J shed 6 bases, with 17 bases lying between them. CDR3 length equals 14 residues. The CDR3, as DNA: TGCAGCGTTGAAATCCGAGGACGACAAGGCGAGCAGTACTTC. Protein product: CSVEIRGRQGEQYF.

By sample share, this clonotype is medium-sized. The V gene is TRBV15, the J gene TRBJ2-5; the D gene is possibly TRBD2 (6 bases). CDR3 length: 15 amino acids. CDR1 LNHNV and CDR2 YYDKDF come from the germline V gene (reference sequence). The ends were cut back, 4 bases at V and 5 bases at J, with 17 bases in the middle. The CDR3 region is CATSTRRRASETQYF. CDR3 nucleotides: TGTGCCACCAGCACGCGCCGGAGGGCCTCGGAGACCCAGTACTTC.

This clonotype was counted ten times or more. This chain links TRBV28 with TRBJ1-5; possible D gene TRBD1, 6 bases. CDR1 is MDHEN and CDR2 is SYDVKM in the germline V gene. Trimming pared 1 base from V and 5 bases from J, leaving 21 bases between. The length of the CDR3 is 18 residues. The CDR3 is CASSLFEYQGKGHQPQHF. CDR3 nucleotide sequence: TGTGCCAGCAGTTTATTTGAGTATCAGGGGAAAGGGCATCAGCCCCAGCATTTT.

This chain connects TRBV12-3 or TRBV12-4 to TRBJ1-4; 8 positions agree with TRBD1. V shed 8 bases, J shed 10 bases, and the junction held 6 bases outside the gene matches. This CDR3 comprises 12 residues. The CDR3 DNA reads TGTGCCAGCTCACAGGGGGGCGCAAAACTGTTTTTT. It encodes CASSQGGAKLFF.

The chain couples TRBV5-4 to TRBJ2-5; 7 nucleotides agree with TRBD1. CDR1 is SGHNT, CDR2 YYREEE, per germline (reference sequence). CDR3 length equals 15 residues. V was clipped by 6 bases and J by 5 bases; unmatched bases: 13. CDR3 coding DNA: TGTGCCAGCAACCAAGATCTAGGGGGCCAGGAGACCCAGTACTTC. Its translation: CASNQDLGGQETQYF.

This clonotype was observed many times. The V gene is TRBV19, the J gene TRBJ2-7; 9 bases fit TRBD1. CDR1 is LNHDA, CDR2 SQIVND, per germline (reference sequence). The length of the CDR3 is 14 residues. The V and J ends lost 4 bases and 1 base, in that order; junction bases with no gene match: 2. The CDR3 region has the DNA TGTGCCAGTAGTACCGGGACAGGGTCCTACGAGCAGTACTTC. It encodes CASSTGTGSYEQYF. The full variable domain, rest sourced from reference TRBV19 and TRBJ2-7, is DGGITQSPKYLFRKEGQNVTLSCEQNLNHDAMYWYRQDPGQGLRLIYYSQIVNDFQKGDIAEGYSVSREKKESFPLTVTSAQKNPTAFYLCASSTGTGSYEQYFGPGTRLTVT.

At least ten counts were recorded for this clonotype. The V gene is TRBV9, the J gene TRBJ2-3; perhaps TRBD1 as D (5 bases). Germline V lookup: CDR1 SGDLS, CDR2 YYNGEE. The CDR3 extends over 15 amino acids. The V end lost 0 bases, the J end lost 6 bases, and 14 bases lay between the germline ends. CDR3 loop: CASSVGAGYMDTQYF. CDR3 DNA: TGTGCCAGCAGCGTAGGGGCAGGGTACATGGATACGCAGTATTTT.

The sample holds many counts of this clonotype. V gene TRBV27 combines with J gene TRBJ2-5; D is unclear. The germline CDR1 and CDR2 sequences are MNHEY and SMNVEV (reference sequence). Trimming shortened V by 5 bases and J by 2 bases, and 9 bases separated the two germline ends. The CDR3 covers 13 residues. The CDR3 protein is CASSETIQETQYF. The CDR3 coding sequence is TGTGCCAGCAGTGAGACGATTCAAGAGACCCAGTACTTC.

This clonotype has a count of ten or more. The V call is TRBV11-3, the J call TRBJ2-7; no firm D call. Germline values: CDR1 SGHNT, CDR2 YENEEA. The V end lost 0 bases, the J end lost 3 bases, and 3 bases lay between the germline ends. The CDR3 is 12 residues long. The CDR3 sequence: CASSLEGYEQYF. The CDR3 DNA follows: TGTGCCAGCAGCTTAGAGGGCTACGAGCAGTACTTC.

Notes on this clonotype: A read error may produce the germline difference seen at one junction end. The rearrangement links TRBV19 to TRBJ2-1; TRBD2 matches at 9 bases. Germline V lookup: CDR1 LNHDA, CDR2 SQIVND (reference sequence). The CDR3 runs 16 residues. The CDR3 nucleotides are TGTGTCAGTAGTTCTTCCCGGACTAGCGTGCATACGGAGCAGTTCTTC. As protein: CVSSSSRTSVHTEQFF.

By frequency in the sample, this clonotype is medium-sized. The gene calls are TRBV20-1 and TRBJ1-3; D unclear. Germline loops: CDR1 DFQATT, CDR2 SNEGSKA (reference sequence). Trimming removed 0 bases at V and 2 bases at J, with 11 bases between. The CDR3 consists of 15 residues. The CDR3 DNA follows: TGCAGTGCTAGAGACAGGACCGGCCCTGGAAACACCATATATTTT. Residues: CSARDRTGPGNTIYF.